Shown below are 30 T cell receptor beta chains from a single sample sequenced in a study of T cells in Graves' hyperthyroidism and ophthalmopathy. Amplified TCR beta CDR3 regions came from RNA transcripts. RT-PCR in the first round (using the HTBI primer set) targeted the TCR CDR3. TCRdb passed the multiplex PCR reads through MiXCR, listing each CDR3 protein once. The top ten hold over 40% of the sample, which has 300,000 to 400,000 distinct CDR3 sequences, 20% to 25% seen once. Sequencing was carried out using blood. Source of these receptors: a woman between 45 and 60 years old with Graves' hyperthyroidism.

To note about this clonotype: Germline and junction disagree at one end, which may indicate a read error. This sequence joins TRBV11-3 and TRBJ2-7; TRBD1 agrees at 7 bases. There are 17 residues in the CDR3. Germline V gives CDR1 SGHNT, CDR2 YENEEA. The CDR3: CASSLTGSGRGPYGQYF. CDR3 nucleotides: TGTGCCAGCAGCTTAACAGGCTCGGGAAGGGGGCCATACGGGCAGTACTTC.

The sample holds many counts of this clonotype. The genes are TRBV29-1 and TRBJ1-1; D remains ambiguous. The CDR3 spans 11 residues. Trimming removed 6 bases at V and 5 bases at J, with 10 bases between. Germline values: CDR1 SQVTM, CDR2 ANQGSEA. The CDR3 DNA follows: TGCAGCGTGGGCGTAGGGACTGAAGCTTTCTTT. Protein sequence: CSVGVGTEAFF.

V usage is TRBV7-2 and J usage is TRBJ1-6; D not certain. The CDR3 length is 15 residues. V lost 3 bases to trimming and J lost 7 bases, with 13 bases between them. Germline CDR1 is SGHTA and CDR2 is FQGNSA. In DNA, the CDR3 is TGTGCCAGCAGCTTGGAGGCAGGTCCCAATTCACCCCTCCACTTT. Amino acid sequence: CASSLEAGPNSPLHF.

This chain connects TRBV11-2 to TRBJ1-2, with 9 bases identical to TRBD1. The germline V gene encodes CDR1 SGHAT and CDR2 FQNNGV. The V gene end was trimmed by 4 bases and the J gene end by 6 bases; junction bases not matched to a gene: 9. This CDR3 region has 15 residues. CDR3 loop: CASSSPGQGRDGYTF. CDR3 nucleotide sequence: TGTGCCAGCAGCTCTCCGGGACAGGGTAGGGATGGCTACACCTTC.

This clonotype was seen repeatedly, ten times or more. V is TRBV6-1 and J is TRBJ2-5; D is perhaps TRBD1 (6 bases). The CDR3 extends over 14 amino acids. Per germline, CDR1 MNHNS and CDR2 SASEGT. V shed 7 bases and J shed 2 bases, with 14 bases lying between them. This CDR3 reads CASTPTGDQETQYF. CDR3 DNA: TGTGCCAGCACCCCGACAGGAGATCAAGAGACCCAGTACTTC.

This chain uses TRBV20-1 with TRBJ1-2; D gene uncertain. Germline loops: CDR1 DFQATT, CDR2 SNEGSKA (reference sequence). The CDR3 runs to 11 residues. The V end lost 6 bases, the J end lost 3 bases, and 8 bases lay between the germline ends. The CDR3 loop is CSAPGDYGYTF. Written as DNA, the CDR3 is TGCAGTGCCCCCGGGGACTATGGCTACACCTTC.

This clonotype was seen ten or more times. This chain joins TRBV7-9 and TRBJ2-7; the D is unclear. The CDR3 sequence is 13 residues long. Germline loops: CDR1 SEHNR, CDR2 FQNEAQ (reference sequence). The V gene lost 7 bases and the J gene lost 3 bases, with 13 bases spanning the gap. Here the CDR3 reads CASTPYGDYEQYF. DNA for the CDR3: TGTGCCAGCACCCCTTATGGGGACTACGAGCAGTACTTC. Using reference TRBV7-9 and TRBJ2-7 for the parts outside the CDR3, the full variable domain is DTGVSQNPRHKITKRGQNVTFRCDPISEHNRLYWYRQTLGQGPEFLTYFQNEAQLEKSRLLSDRFSAERPKGSFSTLEIQRTEQGDSAMYLCASTPYGDYEQYFGPGTRLTVT.

On this clonotype itself: A single base separates this from a much larger clone, so it may be a read error. The missing conserved phenylalanine or tryptophan at the end of this CDR3 makes a read error likely. The chain is built from TRBV10-2 and TRBJ2-3, with TRBD2 matching 10 bases. CDR3 length equals 17 residues. V lost 2 bases, J lost 3 bases, and 8 bases stayed unmatched. Per germline, CDR1 WSHSY and CDR2 SAAADI. The CDR3 is CASSESGTSAVTDTQYL. Here the CDR3 DNA reads TGCGCCAGCAGTGAGAGTGGGACTAGCGCGGTGACAGATACGCAGTATCTT.

This clonotype was observed a handful of times. V is TRBV5-6 and J is TRBJ2-3; 7 bases map to TRBD2. Germline trimming cut 4 bases from V and 6 bases from J; bases unmatched to any gene: 8. The CDR3 totals 14 residues. The germline gives CDR1 SGHDT, CDR2 YYEEEE. The CDR3 nucleotides read TGTGCCAGCAGCCGGGGGACTATACGGGATACGCAGTATTTT. It yields the protein CASSRGTIRDTQYF.

This clonotype was detected a few times. The chain joins TRBV28 to TRBJ1-5; weak D call: TRBD1 (6 bases). The CDR3 has 14 residues. V lost 0 bases, J lost 10 bases, and 13 bases lay in between. Germline V gene sequence: CDR1 MDHEN, CDR2 SYDVKM. This CDR3 is CASSLWGAVGPQHF. For the CDR3, the DNA is TGTGCCAGCAGTTTATGGGGGGCCGTCGGCCCCCAGCATTTT. Full variable domain (remainder filled in from reference TRBV28 and TRBJ1-5): DVKVTQSSRYLVKRTGEKVFLECVQDMDHENMFWYRQDPGLGLRLIYFSYDVKMKEKGDIPEGYSVSREKKERFSLILESASTNQTSMYLCASSLWGAVGPQHFGDGTRLSIL.

This clonotype appeared many times. The chain is built from TRBV28 and TRBJ2-3, with 9 bases matching TRBD1. Germline CDR1 is MDHEN and CDR2 is SYDVKM. The V segment lost 2 bases and the J segment 5 bases; nucleotides outside the gene matches: 8. There are 16 residues in the CDR3. CDR3: CASSLSGTGKKDTQYF. CDR3 coding DNA: TGTGCCAGCAGTTTAAGTGGGACAGGGAAAAAAGATACGCAGTATTTT.

This clonotype has ten or more counts. The genes are TRBV18 and TRBJ2-4; D perhaps matches TRBD1 (5 bases). The V gene lost 6 bases and the J gene lost 0 bases, with 15 bases spanning the gap. Per the germline V gene, CDR1 is KGHSH and CDR2 is LQKENI. The CDR3 is 16 amino acids. CDR3 coding DNA: TGTGCCAGCTCTCCTGGACAACTTCTAGCCAAAAACATTCAGTACTTC. Protein sequence: CASSPGQLLAKNIQYF.

This clonotype has ten or more counts. The V and J genes are TRBV30 and TRBJ1-2, with 11 bases fitting TRBD1. The CDR3 is 13 residues long. Trimming removed 3 bases from V and 8 bases from J; junction bases left unmatched: 5. Germline V gene lookup returns CDR1 GTSNPN and CDR2 SVGIG (reference sequence). CDR3 protein: CAWRGDRGSGYTF. The CDR3 region has the DNA TGTGCCTGGAGGGGGGACAGGGGGAGCGGCTACACCTTC.

This clonotype was seen a handful of times. This sequence joins TRBV5-1 and TRBJ2-7, with TRBD2 identical over 12 bases. Trimming at V came to 0 bases and at J to 1 base, leaving 11 bases not matched to a gene. Germline lookup yields CDR1 SGHRS and CDR2 YFSETQ. CDR3 length: 19 amino acids. The CDR3 is CASSLVEGPTSGRSYEQYF. CDR3 nucleotides: TGCGCCAGCAGCTTGGTCGAGGGGCCGACTAGCGGGAGATCCTACGAGCAGTACTTC.

The sample holds a few counts of this clonotype. This chain joins TRBV6-1 and TRBJ1-5; possibly TRBD1 for D (6 bases). Per the germline V gene, CDR1 is MNHNS and CDR2 is SASEGT. The CDR3 is 12 residues long. The ends were cut back, 5 bases at V and 9 bases at J, with 11 bases in the middle. CDR3: CASSKGGWPQHF. The CDR3 DNA follows: TGTGCCAGCAGTAAGGGGGGATGGCCCCAGCATTTT.

In the case of this clonotype: A clone one base away is much larger, so this may be a read error. V usage is TRBV20-1 and J usage is TRBJ2-5; maybe TRBD2 (5 bases). With the DNA end fitting TRBJ2-1 better, the J assignment may be wrong. Germline lookup yields CDR1 DFQATT and CDR2 SNEGSKA (reference sequence). The CDR3 has 12 residues. The CDR3, as DNA: TGCAGTGCTGCCACTAGTCAAGAGACCCAGTTCTTC. Translation: CSAATSQETQFF.

This clonotype was seen once. V and J are TRBV12-3 or TRBV12-4 and TRBJ2-4; 7 nucleotides agree with TRBD1. With V trimmed by 7 bases and J by 5 bases, 8 bases remained unmatched. The CDR3 length is 14 residues. CDR3 sequence: CASTAAGTENIQYF. CDR3 coding DNA: TGTGCCAGCACCGCGGCCGGGACAGAAAACATTCAGTACTTC.

The chain combines TRBV7-9 with TRBJ1-1, with a possible D match to TRBD1 (5 bases). CDR1 SEHNR and CDR2 FQNEAQ come from the germline V gene (reference sequence). Trimming left V 3 bases short and J 9 bases short, with 20 bases between. CDR3 size: 15 residues. CDR3 DNA sequence: TGTGCCAGCAGCTTGCCCGGGACCCCCGTTTGGCAAGCTTTCTTT. As protein: CASSLPGTPVWQAFF.

This rearrangement joins TRBV28 to TRBJ2-5; 10 nucleotides align to TRBD1. V was pared by 5 bases and J by 4 bases, with 7 bases of the junction left unmatched. The CDR3 is 15 amino acids. Germline lookup yields CDR1 MDHEN and CDR2 SYDVKM. CDR3 DNA sequence: TGTGCCAGCAGTCGTCCGGGACAGGGGAGAGAGACCCAGTACTTC. As protein: CASSRPGQGRETQYF.

The J gene is TRBJ1-1, the V gene TRBV6-4, with 7 positions matching TRBD1. Germline CDR1 reads MRHNA; CDR2 reads SNTAGT. The CDR3 contains 16 residues. J gave up 1 base and V 4 bases, and 9 bases lay outside the gene matches. The CDR3 sequence: CASSAPRGDRNTEAFF. DNA of the CDR3: TGTGCCAGCAGTGCACCCAGGGGGGATAGGAACACTGAAGCTTTCTTT.

This clonotype was counted ten times or more. This chain links TRBV28 with TRBJ2-1; a weak D match, TRBD2 (5 bases). The CDR3 loop spans 14 amino acids. V shed 1 base and J shed 12 bases, with 16 bases lying between them. Germline V gene sequence: CDR1 MDHEN, CDR2 SYDVKM. The DNA of the CDR3 is TGTGCCAGCAGTTTATCCCCGCGTACGGCGGGGCAGTTCTTC. It yields the protein CASSLSPRTAGQFF.

The rearrangement joins TRBV11-2 to TRBJ1-5, with D perhaps matching TRBD1 (5 bases). V was clipped by 3 bases and J by 7 bases, with 10 bases between them. This CDR3 region has 13 residues. CDR1 and CDR2 from the germline V gene are SGHAT and FQNNGV. CDR3 protein: CASSFGARQPQHF. DNA for the CDR3: TGTGCCAGCAGCTTCGGGGCCCGGCAGCCCCAGCATTTT.

This clonotype occurred a few times. The V and J genes are TRBV6-2 or TRBV6-3 and TRBJ2-5, with D tentatively TRBD1 or TRBD2 (5 bases each). The V end was cut by 7 bases, the J end by 5 bases, with 14 bases between. This CDR3 has 13 amino acids. Germline lookup yields CDR1 MNHEY and CDR2 SVGEGT. CDR3 region: CASTGPLKETQYF. The CDR3 DNA reads as TGTGCCAGCACGGGACCGCTGAAGGAGACCCAGTACTTC.

Concerning this clonotype: The junction differs from germline at one of its ends, possibly a read error. The V and J genes are TRBV3-1 and TRBJ2-1, with 8 positions matching TRBD2. Germline CDR1 is LGHDT and CDR2 is YNNKEL (reference sequence). There are 14 residues in the CDR3. CDR3 DNA: TGTGCCAGCAGCCTGCGGGGGGCCGGGGATGAGCAGCTCTTC. Translation gives CASSLRGAGDEQLF.

This clonotype was recorded many times. V usage is TRBV28 and J usage is TRBJ2-1, with unresolved D. Germline V gives CDR1 MDHEN, CDR2 SYDVKM. CDR3 length: 16 residues. Trimming took 4 bases from V and 0 from J, leaving 13 bases between them. The CDR3 sequence: CASSWALQSSYNEQFF. The DNA of the CDR3 is TGTGCCAGCAGTTGGGCCCTTCAGAGCTCCTACAATGAGCAGTTCTTC. Complete variable domain (other parts from reference TRBV28 and TRBJ2-1): DVKVTQSSRYLVKRTGEKVFLECVQDMDHENMFWYRQDPGLGLRLIYFSYDVKMKEKGDIPEGYSVSREKKERFSLILESASTNQTSMYLCASSWALQSSYNEQFFGPGTRLTVL.

This clonotype was counted at least ten times. This chain uses TRBV12-3 or TRBV12-4 with TRBJ2-1, with 8 bases identical to TRBD2. The CDR3 length is 13 residues. V was clipped by 3 bases and J by 9 bases; unmatched bases: 4. DNA of the CDR3: TGTGCCAGCAGTTTCCAGCGGGGGAGTGAGCAGTTCTTC. Its translation is CASSFQRGSEQFF.

This clonotype was detected many times. The chain combines TRBV10-3 with TRBJ2-7, with D hard to call. Germline assignment: CDR1 ENHRY and CDR2 SYGVKD. This CDR3 region has 13 residues. Trimming took off 3 bases at V and 5 bases at J, with 11 bases between the two ends. This CDR3 is CAISDRPSDEQYF. The CDR3 bases are TGTGCCATCAGTGATCGGCCCTCGGACGAGCAGTACTTC.

This clonotype was seen many times. The chain has TRBV29-1 and TRBJ2-1; 12 positions agree with TRBD2. Germline CDR1 is SQVTM and CDR2 is ANQGSEA. The V segment lost 6 bases and the J segment 10 bases; nucleotides outside the gene matches: 7. The CDR3 is 13 residues long. The CDR3 sequence: CSVTSGGTREQFF. The CDR3 bases are TGCAGCGTCACTAGCGGGGGGACCAGGGAGCAGTTCTTC.

The rearrangement joins TRBV15 to TRBJ1-2; weak D call: TRBD1 (6 bases). Trimming removed 0 bases from V and 8 bases from J, with 13 bases in between. The V gene's germline CDR1 is LNHNV and CDR2 YYDKDF (reference sequence). The CDR3 length is 14 residues. CDR3 loop: CATSRETGTGGYTF. The CDR3 DNA follows: TGTGCCACCAGCAGAGAAACAGGGACTGGCGGCTACACCTTC.

This clonotype has a count of ten or more. This chain links TRBV10-3 with TRBJ2-7; TRBD2 agrees at 7 bases. The V and J ends lost 1 base and 6 bases, in that order; junction bases with no gene match: 6. From germline, CDR1 is ENHRY and CDR2 SYGVKD. The CDR3 is 14 amino acids. DNA of the CDR3: TGTGCCATCAGTGAGTTCGCGGGAGTGGTCGAGCAGTACTTC. It specifies CAISEFAGVVEQYF.